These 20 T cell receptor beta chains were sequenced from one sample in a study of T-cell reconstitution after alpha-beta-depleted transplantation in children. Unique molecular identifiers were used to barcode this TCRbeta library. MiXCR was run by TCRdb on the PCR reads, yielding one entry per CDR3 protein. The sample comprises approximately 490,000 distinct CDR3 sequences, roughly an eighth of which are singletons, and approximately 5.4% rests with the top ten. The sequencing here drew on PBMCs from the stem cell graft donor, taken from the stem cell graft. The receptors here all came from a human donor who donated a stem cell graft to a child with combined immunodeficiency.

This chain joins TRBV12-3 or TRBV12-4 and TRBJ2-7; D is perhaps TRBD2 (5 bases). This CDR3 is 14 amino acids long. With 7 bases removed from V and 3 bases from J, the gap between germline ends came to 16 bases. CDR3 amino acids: CASNRAGAGYEQYF. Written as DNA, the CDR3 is TGTGCCAGCAACCGGGCGGGCGCGGGCTACGAGCAGTACTTC.

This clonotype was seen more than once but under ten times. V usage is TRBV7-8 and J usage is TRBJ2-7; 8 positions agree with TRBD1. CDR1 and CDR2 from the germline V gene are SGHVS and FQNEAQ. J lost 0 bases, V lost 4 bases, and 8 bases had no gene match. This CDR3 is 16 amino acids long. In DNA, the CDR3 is TGTGCCAGCAGCTCGAGGACAGGGATGAGCTCCTACGAGCAGTACTTC. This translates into CASSSRTGMSSYEQYF.

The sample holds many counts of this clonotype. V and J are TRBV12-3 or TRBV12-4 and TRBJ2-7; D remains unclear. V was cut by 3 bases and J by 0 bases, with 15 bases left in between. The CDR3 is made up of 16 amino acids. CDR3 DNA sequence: TGTGCCAGCAGTTTTGGTGACAACTTGAGCTCCTACGAGCAGTACTTC. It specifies CASSFGDNLSSYEQYF.

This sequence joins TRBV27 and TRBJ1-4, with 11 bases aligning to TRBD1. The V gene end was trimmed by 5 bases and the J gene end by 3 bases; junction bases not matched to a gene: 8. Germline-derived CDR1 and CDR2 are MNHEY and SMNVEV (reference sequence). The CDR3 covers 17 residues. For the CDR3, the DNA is TGTGCCAGCAGTCGGAGGACAGGGGGCTTGTCTAATGAAAAACTGTTTTTT. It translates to CASSRRTGGLSNEKLFF. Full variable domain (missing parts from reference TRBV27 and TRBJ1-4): EAQVTQNPRYLITVTGKKLTVTCSQNMNHEYMSWYRQDPGLGLRQIYYSMNVEVTDKGDVPEGYKVSRKEKRNFPLILESPSPNQTSLYFCASSRRTGGLSNEKLFFGSGTQLSVL.

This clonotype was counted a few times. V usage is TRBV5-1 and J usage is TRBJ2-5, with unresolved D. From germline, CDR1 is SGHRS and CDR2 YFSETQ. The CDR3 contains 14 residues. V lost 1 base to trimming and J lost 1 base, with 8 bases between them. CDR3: CASSLLQTQETQYF. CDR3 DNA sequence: TGCGCCAGCAGCTTGCTCCAAACCCAAGAGACCCAGTACTTC.

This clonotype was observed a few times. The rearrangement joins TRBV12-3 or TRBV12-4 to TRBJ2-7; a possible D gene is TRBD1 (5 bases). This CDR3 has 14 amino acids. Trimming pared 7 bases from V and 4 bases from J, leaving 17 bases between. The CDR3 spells CASTWGPSWYEQYF. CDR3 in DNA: TGTGCCAGCACCTGGGGCCCCAGCTGGTACGAGCAGTACTTC.

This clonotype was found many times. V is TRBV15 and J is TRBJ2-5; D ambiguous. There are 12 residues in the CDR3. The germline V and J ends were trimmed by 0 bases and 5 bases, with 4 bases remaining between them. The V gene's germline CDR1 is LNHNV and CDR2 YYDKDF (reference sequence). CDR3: CATSRDLETQYF. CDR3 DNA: TGTGCCACCAGCAGAGATCTTGAGACCCAGTACTTC. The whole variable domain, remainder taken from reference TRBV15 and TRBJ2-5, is DAMVIQNPRYQVTQFGKPVTLSCSQTLNHNVMYWYQQKSSQAPKLLFHYYDKDFNNEADTPDNFQSRRPNTSFCFLDIRSPGLGDTAMYLCATSRDLETQYFGPGTRLLVL.

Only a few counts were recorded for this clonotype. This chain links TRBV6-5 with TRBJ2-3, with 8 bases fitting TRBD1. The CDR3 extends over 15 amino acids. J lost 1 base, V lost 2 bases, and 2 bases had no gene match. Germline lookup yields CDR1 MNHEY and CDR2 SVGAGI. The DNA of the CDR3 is TGTGCCAGCAGTTACCGGACAGGGCGCACAGATACGCAGTATTTT. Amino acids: CASSYRTGRTDTQYF.

CDR3 in DNA: TGTGCCATTAGGAGCCTCGATGGCTACACCTTC. Protein: CAIRSLDGYTF. The chain carries TRBV10-3 and TRBJ1-2; D unresolved. The ends were cut back, 9 bases at V and 6 bases at J, with 11 bases in the middle. The CDR3 is 11 residues long. CDR1 and CDR2 from the germline V gene are ENHRY and SYGVKD.

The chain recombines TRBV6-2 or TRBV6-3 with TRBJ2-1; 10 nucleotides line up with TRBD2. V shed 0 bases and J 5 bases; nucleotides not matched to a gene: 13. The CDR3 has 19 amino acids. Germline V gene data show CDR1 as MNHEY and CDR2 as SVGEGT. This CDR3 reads CASSYSAGGESLAHNEQFF. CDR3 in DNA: TGTGCCAGCAGTTACTCAGCGGGGGGGGAATCTCTTGCGCACAATGAGCAGTTCTTC.

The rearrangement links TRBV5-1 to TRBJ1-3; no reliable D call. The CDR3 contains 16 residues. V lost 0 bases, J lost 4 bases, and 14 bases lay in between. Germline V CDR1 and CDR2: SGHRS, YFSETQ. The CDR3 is CASSLAGPQLGNTIYF. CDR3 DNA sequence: TGCGCCAGCAGCTTGGCGGGCCCCCAGCTAGGAAACACCATATATTTT. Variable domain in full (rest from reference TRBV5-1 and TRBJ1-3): KAGVTQTPRYLIKTRGQQVTLSCSPISGHRSVSWYQQTPGQGLQFLFEYFSETQRNKGNFPGRFSGRQFSNSRSEMNVSTLELGDSALYLCASSLAGPQLGNTIYFGEGSWLTVV.

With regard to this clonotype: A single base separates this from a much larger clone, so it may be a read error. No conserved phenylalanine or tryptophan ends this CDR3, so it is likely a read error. CDR3 protein: CSARPTSGGPLVSDTQYI. The CDR3 bases are TGCAGTGCTAGACCCACTAGCGGGGGGCCCCTTGTCTCAGATACGCAGTATATT. The chain employs TRBV20-1 and TRBJ2-3, with 12 bases aligning to TRBD2. CDR3 size: 18 residues. V was pared by 2 bases and J by 4 bases, with 13 bases of the junction left unmatched. Germline V gene lookup returns CDR1 DFQATT and CDR2 SNEGSKA (reference sequence).

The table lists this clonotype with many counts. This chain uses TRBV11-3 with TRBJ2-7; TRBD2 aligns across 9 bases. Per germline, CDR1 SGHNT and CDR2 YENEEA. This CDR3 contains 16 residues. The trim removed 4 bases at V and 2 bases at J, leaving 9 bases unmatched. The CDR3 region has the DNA TGTGCCAGCAGCTCCTTTAGCGGGAGTGGAACCTACGAGCAGTACTTC. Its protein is CASSSFSGSGTYEQYF.

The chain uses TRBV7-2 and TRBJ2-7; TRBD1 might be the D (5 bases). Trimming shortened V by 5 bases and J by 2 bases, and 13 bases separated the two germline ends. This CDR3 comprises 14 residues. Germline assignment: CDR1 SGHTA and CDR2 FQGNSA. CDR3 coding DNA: TGTGCCAGCAGCCCCTCAGCAGGGACCTACGAGCAGTACTTC. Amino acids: CASSPSAGTYEQYF.

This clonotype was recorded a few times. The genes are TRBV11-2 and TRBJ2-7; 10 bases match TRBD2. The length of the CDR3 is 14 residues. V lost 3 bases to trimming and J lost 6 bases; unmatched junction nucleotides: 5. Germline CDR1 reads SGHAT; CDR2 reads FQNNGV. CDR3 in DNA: TGTGCCAGCAGCTTCCCAGCGGGGGGGCTCGAGCAGTACTTC. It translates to CASSFPAGGLEQYF.

Here the CDR3 reads CSATGTSGSNTQYF. For the CDR3, the DNA is TGCAGTGCTACCGGGACTAGCGGGAGCAATACGCAGTATTTT. The chain joins TRBV20-1 to TRBJ2-3, with 14 nucleotides matching TRBD2. J gave up 7 bases and V 4 bases, and 4 bases lay outside the gene matches. Germline-derived CDR1 and CDR2 are DFQATT and SNEGSKA (reference sequence). CDR3 length equals 14 residues.

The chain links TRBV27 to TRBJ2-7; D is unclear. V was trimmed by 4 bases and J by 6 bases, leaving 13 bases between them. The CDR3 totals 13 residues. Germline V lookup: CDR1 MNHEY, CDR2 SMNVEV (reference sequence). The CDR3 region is CASSSKGWREQYF. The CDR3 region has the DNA TGTGCCAGCAGTTCCAAAGGGTGGCGCGAGCAGTACTTC.

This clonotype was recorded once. Written as DNA, the CDR3 is TGTGCCAGCAGTTTACGACAGGGGATGCGCTATGGCTACACCTTC. Protein sequence: CASSLRQGMRYGYTF. This chain connects TRBV12-3 or TRBV12-4 to TRBJ1-2; TRBD1 aligns across 8 bases. The V segment lost 2 bases and the J segment 4 bases; nucleotides outside the gene matches: 6. This CDR3 is built from 15 residues.

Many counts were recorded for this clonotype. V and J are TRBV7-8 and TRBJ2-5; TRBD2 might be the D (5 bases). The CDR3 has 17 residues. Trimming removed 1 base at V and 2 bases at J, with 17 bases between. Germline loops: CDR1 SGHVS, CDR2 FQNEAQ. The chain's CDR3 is CASSLDLAPLPQETQYF. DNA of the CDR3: TGTGCCAGCAGCTTAGATCTAGCCCCTCTACCTCAAGAGACCCAGTACTTC.

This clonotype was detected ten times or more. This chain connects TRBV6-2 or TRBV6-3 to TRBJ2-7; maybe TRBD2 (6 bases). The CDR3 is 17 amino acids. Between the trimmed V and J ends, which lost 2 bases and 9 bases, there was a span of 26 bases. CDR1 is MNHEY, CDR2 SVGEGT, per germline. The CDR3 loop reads CASSYGRGEDSGGRQYF. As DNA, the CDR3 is TGTGCCAGCAGTTACGGGCGCGGGGAAGACTCGGGCGGACGGCAGTACTTC.